This TCR beta chain comes out of a study of T cell responses to AZD1222 COVID-19 vaccine. This CDR3 comprises 10 residues. Trimming took 4 bases from V and 5 from J, leaving 2 bases between them. As for this clone: Its antigen is as yet unknown.

General study points: Spike-specific TCRs gained breadth and depth after people received two AZD1222 doses.

Libraries were prepared by immunoSEQ multiplex PCR; TCRdb keeps only in-frame clonotypes and omits some of them. The repertoire holds 100,000 to 150,000 clones, 80% to 95% seen once, with more than 0.95% in the top ten. The V and J genes are TRBV12-3 or TRBV12-4 and TRBJ2-5; D gene uncertain. This sequence was found in an adult who received the AZD1222 COVID-19 vaccine. Sequencing used peripheral blood, obtained 28 days after the second AZD1222 dose. The CDR3 region has the DNA TGTGCCAGCAGTTCGGAGACCCAGTACTTC. Protein sequence: CASSSETQYF.